This T cell receptor (beta chain) was sequenced in a study of radiation and T cells in renal cell carcinoma. Study conclusions and caveats: Top 100 clonotypes averaged approximately 50% in irradiated versus 43% in nephrectomy-only tumors. From baseline, blood top tumor clonotypes peaked at 2 weeks post-radiation. Compared with controls, irradiated tumors had more, larger dominant CDR3 motifs.

This CDR3 contains 14 residues. Trimming removed 5 bases at V and 5 bases at J, with 13 bases between. Germline CDR1 reads SGHTA; CDR2 reads FQGNSA. Treatment: 15 Gy SBRT to primary tumor, nephrectomy 4 weeks later. Nephrectomy followed 15 Gy stereotactic body radiation by 4 weeks. Produced via immunoSEQ multiplex PCR; TCRdb's table is partial and in-frame only. The sample yields about 9,300 clones, roughly 63% seen once. As regards this clone: Its matching antigen is unknown.

The sequence derives from a woman aged 45 to 65 with renal cell carcinoma. J is TRBJ2-1 and V is TRBV7-2, with D possibly matching TRBD2 (6 bases). This sample comprised tumor tissue, obtained from a patient whose treatment included radiotherapy and nephrectomy. The CDR3 loop reads CASSAPSGDNEQFF. DNA for the CDR3: TGTGCCAGCAGCGCCCCATCGGGGGACAATGAGCAGTTCTTC.